Detailed here is one T cell receptor (beta chain). Antigen specificity is unknown. TCRdb ran MiXCR on the reads and lists one entry per CDR3 protein. The sample holds 140,000 to 150,000 distinct CDR3 sequences, 30% to 40% seen once. This CDR3 has 14 amino acids. Germline V gene data show CDR1 as MGHRA and CDR2 as YSYEKL. Trimming cost V 4 bases and J 4 bases; bases outside gene matches: 4. This specimen comes from a study of T cell repertoires in cytomegalovirus infection. As for the study in general: Peptides in the study included HLA-C-restricted and HLA-B-restricted CMV epitopes. Indications of both CMV infection and matching HLA type were provided by public TCR beta signatures.

The V gene is TRBV4-1, the J gene TRBJ2-5; 9 nucleotides align to TRBD1. This TCR was sampled from a human donor in good health (CMV status not recorded). Some clones in this sample may be carry-over from other donors' samples. This material consisted of CD8+ T cells from cultured PBMCs, taken from culture after CMV antigen stimulation. The chain's CDR3 is CASSRDRVGETQYF. CDR3 bases: TGCGCCAGCAGCCGGGACAGGGTCGGAGAGACCCAGTACTTC.